This T cell receptor beta chain was sequenced in a study of T cell responses to AZD1222 COVID-19 vaccine. The assay was immunoSEQ multiplex PCR, and TCRdb's table has in-frame clones only and misses some. The repertoire has roughly 120,000 clones, more than 70% of them found once; the top ten carry 10% to 15%. This clone was seen repeatedly, ten times or more. Source: peripheral blood, taken on day 0 of AZD1222 vaccination. This receptor was obtained from an adult in good health.

The CDR3 here is CASSFRISGDTQYF. The CDR3, as DNA: TGTGCCAGCAGTTTCCGTATCTCCGGAGATACGCAGTATTTT. This chain uses TRBV27 with TRBJ2-3; no clear D. Germline V gene sequence: CDR1 MNHEY, CDR2 SMNVEV (reference sequence). The CDR3 is 14 residues long. V lost 3 bases to trimming and J lost 5 bases, with 12 bases between them.